The next 30 T cell receptor beta chains were all read from a single sample in a study of response to subunit inactivated influenza vaccine. One entry per CDR3 protein results from TCRdb running MiXCR on the RT-PCR reads. Found here are about 520,000 distinct CDR3 sequences, approximately 11% of them singletons; the top ten hold 12%. The material was PBMCs from blood, obtained roughly 45 days after vaccination. All receptors come from a man aged 45-60 years who received an inactivated influenza vaccine.

The chain recombines TRBV10-3 with TRBJ2-3; D is possibly TRBD2 (5 bases). Deletions cut 6 bases from V and 0 bases from J, with 16 bases between. The germline V gene encodes CDR1 ENHRY and CDR2 SYGVKD. The length of the CDR3 is 16 residues. CDR3 amino acids: CAISPYNRGSTDTQYF. CDR3 DNA sequence: TGTGCCATCAGCCCTTATAATAGAGGGAGCACAGATACGCAGTATTTT.

This clonotype showed up just a few times. The chain combines TRBV15 with TRBJ2-7; tentative D call: TRBD2 (6 bases). V gave up 2 bases and J gave up 4 bases, with 15 bases separating them. The germline V gene has CDR1 LNHNV and CDR2 YYDKDF (reference sequence). The CDR3 is 15 residues long. The DNA for the CDR3 is TGTGCCACCAGCAGAACCCCCGGGGGATCTTACGAGCAGTACTTC. Translated: CATSRTPGGSYEQYF.

Many counts were recorded for this clonotype. The rearrangement joins TRBV5-6 to TRBJ2-2, with TRBD1 matching 9 bases. Losses at the gene ends were 4 bases for V and 8 bases for J; bases not matched to a gene: 12. Germline CDR1 SGHDT, CDR2 YYEEEE. This CDR3 has 16 amino acids. The CDR3: CASSGAQGALKGELFF. As DNA, the CDR3 is TGTGCCAGCAGCGGAGCACAGGGGGCGCTCAAGGGGGAGCTGTTTTTT.

The V call is TRBV7-3, the J call TRBJ2-1; TRBD2 might be the D (6 bases). The CDR3 runs to 16 residues. Germline assignment: CDR1 SGHTA and CDR2 FQGTGA. The V end was cut by 4 bases, the J end by 8 bases, with 21 bases between. CDR3: CASSSTAGLPTDEQFF. CDR3 sequence (DNA): TGTGCCAGCAGCTCGACAGCGGGCCTCCCAACGGATGAGCAGTTCTTC.

This chain links TRBV7-8 with TRBJ1-5; D remains ambiguous. The CDR3 has 11 residues. The ends were cut back, 2 bases at V and 11 bases at J, with 7 bases in the middle. Germline V lookup: CDR1 SGHVS, CDR2 FQNEAQ. CDR3 protein: CASSLRGTQHF. The CDR3 bases are TGTGCCAGCAGCTTACGGGGAACCCAGCATTTT.

CDR3 coding DNA: TGTGCCAGCAGCCTTCTCCCGGGACGTAGCACAGATACGCAGTATTTT. It yields the protein CASSLLPGRSTDTQYF. The chain has TRBV7-2 and TRBJ2-3, with D tentatively TRBD1 or TRBD2 (5 bases each). The V and J ends lost 5 bases and 0 bases respectively, with 15 bases between them. The CDR3 is 16 residues long. Germline V lookup: CDR1 SGHTA, CDR2 FQGNSA.

This chain connects TRBV20-1 to TRBJ1-2; D is perhaps TRBD1 (5 bases). This CDR3 is 13 amino acids long. Germline V lookup: CDR1 DFQATT, CDR2 SNEGSKA (reference sequence). V lost 6 bases to trimming and J lost 2 bases, with 13 bases between them. This CDR3 is CSAPLTANYGYTF. In DNA, the CDR3 is TGCAGTGCCCCCTTGACAGCAAACTATGGCTACACCTTC.

This clonotype has only a few counts. This sequence joins TRBV10-3 and TRBJ1-5, with D hard to call. The V gene lost 0 bases and the J gene lost 0 bases, with 9 bases spanning the gap. Germline V CDR1 and CDR2: ENHRY, SYGVKD. The CDR3 has 16 residues. The CDR3 DNA follows: TGTGCCATCAGTGAGTCGAGCGGAGTTAGCAATCAGCCCCAGCATTTT. This translates into CAISESSGVSNQPQHF.

The chain uses TRBV12-3 or TRBV12-4 and TRBJ2-7; tentatively, D is TRBD1 or TRBD2 (6 bases each). The length of the CDR3 is 17 residues. Deletions cut 6 bases from V and 2 bases from J, with 23 bases between. CDR3 region: CASRGGDIQGPTYEQYF. The CDR3 coding sequence is TGTGCCAGCAGGGGAGGCGATATACAGGGCCCGACCTACGAGCAGTACTTC.

The V gene is TRBV4-1, the J gene TRBJ2-7, with D possibly called TRBD1 or TRBD2 (5 bases each). The CDR3 is 14 residues long. Trimming removed 4 bases at V and 5 bases at J, with 15 bases between. The germline V gene encodes CDR1 MGHRA and CDR2 YSYEKL. The chain's CDR3 is CASSPGTWINEQYF. DNA of the CDR3: TGCGCCAGCAGCCCGGGGACGTGGATCAACGAGCAGTACTTC.

The chain links TRBV7-2 to TRBJ1-6; 9 bases map to TRBD1. This CDR3 contains 14 residues. CDR1 SGHTA and CDR2 FQGNSA come from the germline V gene. After removal of 1 base from V and 10 bases from J, the junction contained 2 bases not matched to a gene. CDR3 region: CASSLDRGQSPLHF. The CDR3 DNA is TGTGCCAGCAGCTTAGACAGGGGGCAATCACCCCTCCACTTT.

This clonotype was detected ten times or more. This sequence joins TRBV4-2 and TRBJ1-4; possible D gene TRBD1, 5 bases. V dropped 0 bases and J dropped 0 bases, with 8 bases sitting between them. Germline-derived CDR1 and CDR2 are LGHNA and YNFKEQ. There are 16 residues in the CDR3. The DNA of the CDR3 is TGTGCCAGCAGCCAAGAGGGCAGGGCAACTAATGAAAAACTGTTTTTT. This gives the protein CASSQEGRATNEKLFF.

This clonotype was found a few times. V is TRBV28 and J is TRBJ2-7; D perhaps matches TRBD2 (7 bases). CDR1 and CDR2 from the germline V gene are MDHEN and SYDVKM. The CDR3 is 16 amino acids. Between the trimmed V and J ends, which lost 5 bases and 3 bases, there was a span of 20 bases. This chain's CDR3 is CASSNSAGDNVYEQYF. The CDR3 nucleotides read TGTGCCAGCAGTAACTCGGCGGGGGACAACGTCTACGAGCAGTACTTC.

This clonotype was counted a few times. The J gene is TRBJ1-5, the V gene TRBV2; no clear D. Germline V gives CDR1 SNHLY, CDR2 FYNNEI. V lost 2 bases and J lost 3, with 11 bases in between. The CDR3 runs to 15 residues. The CDR3 DNA reads as TGTGCCAGCAGTGAATACGACATGGCCAATCAGCCCCAGCATTTT. Translated: CASSEYDMANQPQHF.

This clonotype was seen a few times. This rearrangement joins TRBV5-1 to TRBJ1-1; tentative D call: TRBD1 (6 bases). CDR3 length equals 15 residues. Trimming removed 1 base from V and 3 bases from J, with 13 bases in between. The germline V gene has CDR1 SGHRS and CDR2 YFSETQ. The CDR3 sequence is CASSLKQGMDTEAFF. The CDR3 DNA reads TGCGCCAGCAGCTTGAAGCAGGGGATGGACACTGAAGCTTTCTTT. The full variable domain, in which reference TRBV5-1 and TRBJ1-1 provide the parts outside the CDR3, is KAGVTQTPRYLIKTRGQQVTLSCSPISGHRSVSWYQQTPGQGLQFLFEYFSETQRNKGNFPGRFSGRQFSNSRSEMNVSTLELGDSALYLCASSLKQGMDTEAFFGQGTRLTVV.

The chain carries TRBV7-2 and TRBJ1-1; D is uncertain. Trimming took 0 bases from V and 1 from J, leaving 15 bases between them. The CDR3 sequence is 17 residues long. Germline V gene data show CDR1 as SGHTA and CDR2 as FQGNSA. CDR3 in amino acids: CASSLAYFGQPNTEAFF. The CDR3 nucleotides read TGTGCCAGCAGCTTAGCATACTTCGGCCAGCCGAACACTGAAGCTTTCTTT.

As for this clonotype: A clone one base away is much larger, so this may be a read error. The V call is TRBV15, the J call TRBJ2-7; weak D call: TRBD1 (5 bases). Deletions cut 0 bases from V and 2 bases from J, with 11 bases between. Germline V lookup: CDR1 LNHNV, CDR2 YYDKDF (reference sequence). The CDR3 has 15 residues. CDR3 loop: CATSRDPVTAYEQYF. CDR3 in DNA: TGTGCCACCAGCAGAGATCCAGTGACAGCCTACGAGCAGTACTTC.

This clonotype was detected a few times. The V call is TRBV4-1, the J call TRBJ1-1; a weak D match, TRBD1 (5 bases). In germline, CDR1 is MGHRA, CDR2 YSYEKL. The germline V and J ends were trimmed by 4 bases and 1 base, with 19 bases remaining between them. The CDR3 length is 17 residues. The CDR3 is CASSPAGGVGWNTEAFF. The CDR3 DNA follows: TGCGCCAGCAGCCCCGCGGGGGGGGTGGGATGGAACACTGAAGCTTTCTTT.

The genes are TRBV6-2 or TRBV6-3 and TRBJ2-1; 12 bases fit TRBD1. Trimming cost V 5 bases and J 4 bases; bases outside gene matches: 12. CDR1 and CDR2 (germline): MNHEY, SVGEGT. CDR3 length: 18 residues. The CDR3 coding sequence is TGTGCCAGCAGTGGGGACAGGGGGCCAGCGGTGGGGTACAATGAGCAGTTCTTC. Its translation: CASSGDRGPAVGYNEQFF.

In its sample, this clonotype was seen a few times. The chain couples TRBV28 to TRBJ2-7; D unclear. The CDR3 sequence is 14 residues long. Germline assignment: CDR1 MDHEN and CDR2 SYDVKM. Trimming removed 5 bases from V and 1 base from J, with 12 bases in between. CDR3 DNA sequence: TGTGCCAGCAGTGGCCAAGACCCATCCTACGAGCAGTACTTC. Translated: CASSGQDPSYEQYF. Full variable domain (rest looked up from reference TRBV28 and TRBJ2-7): DVKVTQSSRYLVKRTGEKVFLECVQDMDHENMFWYRQDPGLGLRLIYFSYDVKMKEKGDIPEGYSVSREKKERFSLILESASTNQTSMYLCASSGQDPSYEQYFGPGTRLTVT.

The gene calls are TRBV20-1 and TRBJ2-5; D is perhaps TRBD2 (5 bases). Trimming cost V 3 bases and J 1 base, with 12 bases left between them. The CDR3 contains 14 residues. The germline gives CDR1 DFQATT, CDR2 SNEGSKA (reference sequence). CDR3 in amino acids: CSASRGMGQETQYF. The DNA of the CDR3 is TGCAGTGCTAGTCGGGGAATGGGCCAAGAGACCCAGTACTTC.

This clonotype was seen repeatedly, ten times or more. The chain links TRBV5-1 to TRBJ2-5, with D possibly called TRBD1 or TRBD2 (6 bases each). This CDR3 region has 16 residues. CDR1 is SGHRS and CDR2 is YFSETQ in the germline V gene. The V end was cut by 4 bases, the J end by 5 bases, with 21 bases between. CDR3 residues: CASSRTTTGLGETQYF. DNA for the CDR3: TGCGCCAGCAGCCGGACTACCACAGGGTTAGGGGAGACCCAGTACTTC.

The rearrangement uses TRBV7-9 and TRBJ2-3, with 7 bases lining up with TRBD1. Trimming cost V 2 bases and J 1 base; bases outside gene matches: 6. CDR3 length: 16 residues. Germline CDR1 SEHNR, CDR2 FQNEAQ (reference sequence). Written as DNA, the CDR3 is TGTGCCAGCAGCTTAAGACAGGGTATCGGCACAGATACGCAGTATTTT. Protein: CASSLRQGIGTDTQYF.

This clonotype has ten or more counts. This chain links TRBV20-1 with TRBJ2-1; D might be TRBD1 (6 bases). The CDR3 loop spans 15 amino acids. The V and J ends lost 0 bases and 6 bases respectively, with 15 bases between them. Per the germline V gene, CDR1 is DFQATT and CDR2 is SNEGSKA (reference sequence). This CDR3 reads CSARDTLSDSNEQFF. CDR3 nucleotides: TGCAGTGCTAGAGATACCCTTTCGGACAGCAATGAGCAGTTCTTC.

The chain combines TRBV7-9 with TRBJ2-1, with 10 bases aligning to TRBD1. This CDR3 is built from 17 residues. Germline-derived CDR1 and CDR2 are SEHNR and FQNEAQ (reference sequence). J gave up 2 bases and V 4 bases, and 8 bases lay outside the gene matches. CDR3 in DNA: TGTGCCAGCAGCTCCACGGACGGACAGGGGGCCTACAATGAGCAGTTCTTC. Amino acids: CASSSTDGQGAYNEQFF.

This clonotype was detected only a few times. This rearrangement joins TRBV10-3 to TRBJ2-7; no reliable D call. This CDR3 contains 13 residues. Germline V gives CDR1 ENHRY, CDR2 SYGVKD. Deletions cut 3 bases from V and 3 bases from J, with 9 bases between. The CDR3 reads CAISDGQLYEQYF. DNA for the CDR3: TGTGCCATCAGTGACGGTCAACTCTACGAGCAGTACTTC.

There are many counts of this clonotype. The V call is TRBV7-2, the J call TRBJ2-3; no clear D gene. This CDR3 has 14 residues. CDR1 is SGHTA, CDR2 FQGNSA, per germline. V shed 3 bases and J shed 2 bases, with 9 bases lying between them. This CDR3 reads CASSLRKFTDTQYF. In DNA, the CDR3 is TGTGCCAGCAGCTTGAGAAAGTTCACAGATACGCAGTATTTT. The variable domain in full, completed from reference TRBV7-2 and TRBJ2-3, reads GAGVSQSPSNKVTEKGKDVELRCDPISGHTALYWYRQSLGQGLEFLIYFQGNSAPDKSGLPSDRFSAERTGGSVSTLTIQRTQQEDSAVYLCASSLRKFTDTQYFGPGTRLTVL.

At least ten counts were recorded for this clonotype. The chain has TRBV12-3 or TRBV12-4 and TRBJ2-3; TRBD1 matches at 7 bases. CDR3 length: 15 amino acids. The J segment lost 2 bases and the V segment lost 5 bases, leaving 7 bases of the junction unmatched. The CDR3 DNA sequence: TGTGCCAGCAGTCTGGGGACAGTTGTCACAGATACGCAGTATTTT. Protein product: CASSLGTVVTDTQYF.

This clonotype appeared many times. The chain uses TRBV5-1 and TRBJ2-2; 7 nucleotides match TRBD1. The germline V gene has CDR1 SGHRS and CDR2 YFSETQ. Unmatched junction bases numbered 4, after V lost 5 bases and J lost 9 bases. This CDR3 has 12 amino acids. The CDR3 DNA is TGCGCCAGCAGGACAGGGAGTCGGGAGCTGTTTTTT. Encoded protein: CASRTGSRELFF.

This clonotype was counted ten times or more. The chain joins TRBV11-2 to TRBJ2-1; maybe TRBD1 (6 bases). Germline CDR1 is SGHAT and CDR2 is FQNNGV. Between the trimmed V and J ends, which lost 1 base and 4 bases, there was a span of 17 bases. The CDR3 extends over 17 amino acids. CDR3 DNA sequence: TGTGCCAGCAGCTTAGTCAGGGGTAGGGCACGATACAATGAGCAGTTCTTC. This encodes CASSLVRGRARYNEQFF.